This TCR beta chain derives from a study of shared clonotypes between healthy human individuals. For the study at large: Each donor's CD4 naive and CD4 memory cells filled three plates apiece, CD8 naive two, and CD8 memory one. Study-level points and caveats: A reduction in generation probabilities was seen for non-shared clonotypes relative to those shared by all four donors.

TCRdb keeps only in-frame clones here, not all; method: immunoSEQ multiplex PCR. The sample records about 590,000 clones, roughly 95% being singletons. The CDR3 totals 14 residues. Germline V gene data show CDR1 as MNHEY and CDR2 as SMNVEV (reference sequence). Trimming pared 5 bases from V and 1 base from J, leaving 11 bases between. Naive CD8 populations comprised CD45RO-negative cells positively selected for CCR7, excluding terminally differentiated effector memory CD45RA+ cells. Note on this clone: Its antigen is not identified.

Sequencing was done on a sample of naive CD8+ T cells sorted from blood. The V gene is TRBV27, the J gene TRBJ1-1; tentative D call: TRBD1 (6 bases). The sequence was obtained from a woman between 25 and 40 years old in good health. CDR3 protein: CASSITGSNTEAFF. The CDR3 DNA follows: TGTGCCAGCAGTATCACAGGGTCGAACACTGAAGCTTTCTTT.